This passage covers 25 T cell receptor beta chains from one sample sequenced in a study of cytotoxic CD8 clonotypes in ibrutinib-treated CLL. The table came from immunoSEQ multiplex PCR; TCRdb's copy has only in-frame clones and leaves some out. This repertoire shows 25,000 to 30,000 clones, approximately 57% found once; its top ten account for 5% to 6%. The source material was PBMCs, sampled before ibrutinib treatment. These receptors came from a human donor with chronic lymphocytic leukemia.

The gene calls are TRBV10-3 and TRBJ1-1, with D possibly matching TRBD1 (6 bases). The germline CDR1 and CDR2 sequences are ENHRY and SYGVKD. The CDR3 runs 17 residues. V lost 4 bases and J 0 bases, leaving 18 bases between the germline ends. The chain's CDR3 is CAISASTGRQMNTEAFF. CDR3 nucleotide sequence: TGTGCCATCAGTGCTTCGACAGGCCGCCAAATGAACACTGAAGCTTTCTTT.

This sequence joins TRBV11-2 and TRBJ1-5; D is undetermined. The CDR3 is 13 residues long. Germline V gene data show CDR1 as SGHAT and CDR2 as FQNNGV. Trimming removed 2 bases at V and 4 bases at J, with 6 bases between. The CDR3 reads CASSLWDNQPQHF. The CDR3 DNA is TGTGCCAGCAGCTTATGGGATAATCAGCCCCAGCATTTT.

The chain joins TRBV5-1 to TRBJ1-1; D is unresolved. The CDR3 sequence is 12 residues long. Trimming stripped 7 bases from V and 0 bases from J, with 7 bases between. Germline-derived CDR1 and CDR2 are SGHRS and YFSETQ. In DNA, the CDR3 is TGCGCCAGCCGACGGATGAACACTGAAGCTTTCTTT. Amino acid sequence: CASRRMNTEAFF. Using reference TRBV5-1 and TRBJ1-1 for the parts outside the CDR3, the full variable domain is KAGVTQTPRYLIKTRGQQVTLSCSPISGHRSVSWYQQTPGQGLQFLFEYFSETQRNKGNFPGRFSGRQFSNSRSEMNVSTLELGDSALYLCASRRMNTEAFFGQGTRLTVV.

This clone is medium-sized by share. The chain joins TRBV28 to TRBJ2-2; 13 bases map to TRBD2. J was trimmed by 6 bases and V by 4 bases; bases with no gene match: 5. The CDR3 extends over 16 amino acids. Germline CDR1 MDHEN, CDR2 SYDVKM. The CDR3 coding sequence is TGTGCCAGCAGTTCCCGGACTAGCGGGAGACCCGGGGAGCTGTTTTTT. Its translation is CASSSRTSGRPGELFF.

V is TRBV19 and J is TRBJ2-1, with D tentatively TRBD2 (6 bases). CDR1 and CDR2 (germline): LNHDA, SQIVND (reference sequence). The CDR3 is 14 amino acids. The ends were cut back, 7 bases at V and 9 bases at J, with 19 bases in the middle. CDR3 protein: CASIGRAGTGEQFF. The CDR3 nucleotides read TGTGCCAGTATTGGAAGGGCGGGAACGGGTGAGCAGTTCTTC.

The chain employs TRBV10-3 and TRBJ2-5; 9 bases map to TRBD1. Germline V gene sequence: CDR1 ENHRY, CDR2 SYGVKD. The ends lost 5 bases at V and 5 bases at J; junction bases unmatched: 3. The CDR3 has 13 amino acids. The DNA of the CDR3 is TGTGCCATCAGTCACAGGGGGCCTGAGACCCAGTACTTC. Its protein product is CAISHRGPETQYF.

Only one count was recorded for this clone. J is TRBJ2-7 and V is TRBV28; tentatively, D is TRBD2 (5 bases). Between the trimmed V and J ends, which lost 6 bases and 5 bases, there was a span of 8 bases. The CDR3 is 11 residues long. Looked up from germline, CDR1 is MDHEN and CDR2 is SYDVKM. The CDR3 loop is CASRLADEQYF. CDR3 coding DNA: TGTGCCAGCAGGCTAGCAGACGAGCAGTACTTC.

The J gene is TRBJ2-7, the V gene TRBV7-3; D unclear. Germline V lookup: CDR1 SGHTA, CDR2 FQGTGA. Trimming pared 5 bases from V and 2 bases from J, leaving 19 bases between. The CDR3 has 16 residues. CDR3 protein: CASSPLGGALTYEQYF. Written as DNA, the CDR3 is TGTGCCAGCAGCCCCTTGGGCGGCGCACTAACCTACGAGCAGTACTTC.

The chain employs TRBV5-1 and TRBJ2-1; TRBD2 matches at 12 bases. Germline V gene sequence: CDR1 SGHRS, CDR2 YFSETQ. V was pared by 0 bases and J by 3 bases, with 1 base of the junction left unmatched. There are 16 residues in the CDR3. The CDR3 here is CASSLGLAGVYNEQFF. In DNA form, the CDR3 reads TGCGCCAGCAGCTTGGGACTAGCGGGGGTCTACAATGAGCAGTTCTTC.

The chain combines TRBV5-1 with TRBJ1-5, with D perhaps matching TRBD1 (5 bases). Trimming pared 0 bases from V and 5 bases from J, leaving 12 bases between. CDR1 is SGHRS and CDR2 is YFSETQ in the germline V gene. The CDR3 spans 15 residues. The DNA of the CDR3 is TGCGCCAGCAGCTTGGGCATGGGGCTTCATCAGCCCCAGCATTTT. This encodes CASSLGMGLHQPQHF.

This clone turned up a few times. The chain combines TRBV25-1 with TRBJ1-3; 9 bases align to TRBD1. The CDR3 runs 16 residues. After removal of 3 bases from V and 3 bases from J, the junction contained 6 bases not matched to a gene. Germline V gene data show CDR1 as MGHDK and CDR2 as SYGVNS. This CDR3 reads CASSDGTGFHGNTIYF. The CDR3 nucleotides read TGTGCCAGCAGTGACGGGACAGGGTTTCATGGAAACACCATATATTTT. The entire variable domain, with the rest obtained from reference TRBV25-1 and TRBJ1-3, is as follows: EADIYQTPRYLVIGTGKKITLECSQTMGHDKMYWYQQDPGMELHLIHYSYGVNSTEKGDLSSESTVSRIRTEHFPLTLESARPSHTSQYLCASSDGTGFHGNTIYFGEGSWLTVV.

This rearrangement joins TRBV10-3 to TRBJ1-2; possibly TRBD1 for D (6 bases). This CDR3 contains 15 residues. Trimming cost V 6 bases and J 4 bases, with 18 bases left between them. CDR1 is ENHRY and CDR2 is SYGVKD in the germline V gene. CDR3: CAISAYRGAGYGYTF. As DNA, the CDR3 is TGTGCCATCAGCGCCTATCGGGGGGCAGGCTATGGCTACACCTTC.

The V and J genes are TRBV5-1 and TRBJ2-1, with 10 positions matching TRBD2. Germline assignment: CDR1 SGHRS and CDR2 YFSETQ. The CDR3 is 18 amino acids. V was clipped by 4 bases and J by 0 bases; unmatched bases: 10. The CDR3 bases are TGCGCCAGCAGCCTTATAGCGGGGGGACTCAGCTCCTACAATGAGCAGTTCTTC. This sequence encodes CASSLIAGGLSSYNEQFF.

The rearrangement links TRBV6-6 to TRBJ1-5, with TRBD1 identical over 8 bases. With 6 bases clipped from V and 7 bases from J, the junction kept 11 bases outside the gene matches. Germline lookup yields CDR1 MNHNY and CDR2 SVGAGI (reference sequence). The length of the CDR3 is 15 residues. The CDR3 DNA follows: TGTGCCAGCAGCTCCGGACAGGGAATTTCACAGCCCCAGCATTTT. It encodes CASSSGQGISQPQHF.

The rearrangement uses TRBV19 and TRBJ2-1; D ambiguous. The V gene's germline CDR1 is LNHDA and CDR2 SQIVND (reference sequence). V lost 1 base and J 8 bases, leaving 3 bases between the germline ends. The CDR3 runs 11 residues. The DNA for the CDR3 is TGTGCCAGTAGTATAGCCCATGAGCAGTTCTTC. Its protein product is CASSIAHEQFF.

The chain carries TRBV28 and TRBJ1-4; TRBD1 matches at 10 bases. The length of the CDR3 is 15 residues. V lost 6 bases, J lost 8 bases, and 9 bases stayed unmatched. CDR1 is MDHEN, CDR2 SYDVKM, per germline. CDR3 amino acids: CASRVPGTGAEKLFF. CDR3 coding DNA: TGTGCCAGCAGAGTGCCCGGGACAGGGGCCGAAAAACTGTTTTTT.

The V call is TRBV7-2, the J call TRBJ2-7, with D perhaps matching TRBD1 (6 bases). This CDR3 is built from 15 residues. The germline gives CDR1 SGHTA, CDR2 FQGNSA. The V end was cut by 5 bases, the J end by 2 bases, with 16 bases between. The chain's CDR3 is CASSIVGGSAYEQYF. CDR3 DNA sequence: TGTGCCAGCAGCATCGTAGGGGGTTCTGCCTACGAGCAGTACTTC.

V and J are TRBV10-3 and TRBJ2-7; the D gene is possibly TRBD1 (5 bases). This CDR3 is 12 amino acids long. CDR1 and CDR2 from the germline V gene are ENHRY and SYGVKD. V gave up 7 bases and J gave up 5 bases, with 12 bases separating them. The CDR3 loop is CAITPTGNEQYF. In nucleotides, the CDR3 is TGTGCCATCACCCCAACAGGTAACGAGCAGTACTTC.

In this sample, this clone turned up once. The chain uses TRBV15 and TRBJ2-4, with a weak D call TRBD1 (6 bases). The CDR3 length is 18 residues. CDR1 is LNHNV and CDR2 is YYDKDF in the germline V gene (reference sequence). Between the trimmed V and J ends, which lost 0 bases and 3 bases, there was a span of 18 bases. The CDR3 loop is CATSRDLTGTRVKNIQYF. DNA for the CDR3: TGTGCCACCAGCAGAGACCTAACAGGGACCCGAGTCAAAAACATTCAGTACTTC.

The gene calls are TRBV6-5 and TRBJ2-1; maybe TRBD2 (5 bases). This CDR3 has 16 amino acids. V was cut by 0 bases and J by 0 bases, with 9 bases left in between. Germline V gene sequence: CDR1 MNHEY, CDR2 SVGAGI. CDR3: CASSYSRLASYNEQFF. CDR3 sequence (DNA): TGTGCCAGCAGTTACTCCCGGCTAGCCTCCTACAATGAGCAGTTCTTC.

This clone was seen a handful of times. The rearrangement links TRBV2 to TRBJ1-5; 11 bases are a match to TRBD1. This CDR3 spans 14 amino acids. Per germline, CDR1 SNHLY and CDR2 FYNNEI. Unmatched junction bases numbered 5, after V lost 6 bases and J lost 7 bases. CDR3 sequence: CASSWDRGEQPQHF. The CDR3 DNA sequence: TGTGCCAGCAGCTGGGACAGGGGGGAACAGCCCCAGCATTTT.

The V and J genes are TRBV5-1 and TRBJ2-3; D is possibly TRBD1 or TRBD2 (5 bases each). Between the trimmed V and J ends, which lost 3 bases and 8 bases, there was a span of 19 bases. This CDR3 is built from 15 residues. Per the germline V gene, CDR1 is SGHRS and CDR2 is YFSETQ. The CDR3 here is CASSYWGREISTQYF. In nucleotides, the CDR3 is TGCGCCAGCAGCTACTGGGGGAGAGAGATAAGTACGCAGTATTTT. The full variable domain, completed using reference TRBV5-1 and TRBJ2-3, is KAGVTQTPRYLIKTRGQQVTLSCSPISGHRSVSWYQQTPGQGLQFLFEYFSETQRNKGNFPGRFSGRQFSNSRSEMNVSTLELGDSALYLCASSYWGREISTQYFGPGTRLTVL.

The chain combines TRBV28 with TRBJ1-4, with D unresolved. Trimming cost V 3 bases and J 8 bases, with 4 bases left between them. The CDR3 is 11 amino acids. Germline assignment: CDR1 MDHEN and CDR2 SYDVKM. Here the CDR3 reads CASSLYEKLFF. As DNA, the CDR3 is TGTGCCAGCAGTTTGTACGAAAAACTGTTTTTT.

The chain links TRBV2 to TRBJ2-3; 14 bases are shared with TRBD2. CDR3 size: 15 residues. Germline-derived CDR1 and CDR2 are SNHLY and FYNNEI. Losses at the gene ends were 5 bases for V and 9 bases for J; bases not matched to a gene: 7. The DNA for the CDR3 is TGTGCCAGCAGTACCAGACTAGCGGGGGGGTTAACGCAGTATTTT. Translating gives CASSTRLAGGLTQYF.

This chain joins TRBV5-1 and TRBJ1-1, with D perhaps matching TRBD1 (5 bases). Trimming cost V 0 bases and J 6 bases, with 12 bases left between them. Germline assignment: CDR1 SGHRS and CDR2 YFSETQ. This CDR3 comprises 14 residues. Here the CDR3 DNA reads TGCGCCAGCAGCTTGGTTGGGGGATGGGCTGAAGCTTTCTTT. Translated: CASSLVGGWAEAFF.